The entry that follows covers one TCR beta chain sequence. The antigen is unknown. The source of the sample is a study of T cell repertoires in ileal Crohn's disease. As for the study in general: Operated complications were stricturing disease (around 60%) and penetrating disease (about 40%). Thiopurines (about 10) or anti-TNF agents (around 17) were given postoperatively to about half.

Around 0.55 micrograms of biopsy DNA per sample underwent TCRB immunosequencing. Assay: immunoSEQ multiplex PCR; the TCRdb copy retains only in-frame clones and omits some. The table records about 31,000 clones, about three quarters of them present only once. Trimming shortened V by 4 bases and J by 7 bases, and 18 bases separated the two germline ends. Germline V gives CDR1 SGDLS, CDR2 YYNGEE. The CDR3 runs 15 residues. Points from the study as a whole: Every patient over 26.8% clonality showed endoscopic recurrence.

This chain joins TRBV9 and TRBJ1-5; D possibly corresponds to TRBD1 (5 bases). The sample comprised ileal tissue. This TCR derives from an adult with Crohn's disease. The CDR3 region is CASSPGTEGWQPQHF. The CDR3, as DNA: TGTGCCAGCAGCCCCGGGACGGAGGGATGGCAGCCCCAGCATTTT. Looking up the rest from reference TRBV9 and TRBJ1-5 gives the full variable domain: DSGVTQTPKHLITATGQRVTLRCSPRSGDLSVYWYQQSLDQGLQFLIQYYNGEERAKGNILERFSAQQFPDLHSELNLSSLELGDSALYFCASSPGTEGWQPQHFGDGTRLSIL.